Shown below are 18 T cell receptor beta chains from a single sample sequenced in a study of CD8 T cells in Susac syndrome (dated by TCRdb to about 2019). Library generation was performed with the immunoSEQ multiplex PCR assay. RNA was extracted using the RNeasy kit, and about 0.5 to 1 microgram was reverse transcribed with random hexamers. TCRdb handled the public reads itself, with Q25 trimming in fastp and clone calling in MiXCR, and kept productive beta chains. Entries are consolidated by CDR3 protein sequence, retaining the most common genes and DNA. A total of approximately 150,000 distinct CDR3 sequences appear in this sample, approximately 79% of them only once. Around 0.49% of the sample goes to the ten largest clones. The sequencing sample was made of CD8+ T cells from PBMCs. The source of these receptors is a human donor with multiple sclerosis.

The chain's CDR3 is CASSLSAGESYNEQFF. DNA for the CDR3: TGTGCCAGCAGTTTAAGCGCGGGGGAGTCCTACAATGAGCAGTTCTTC. The chain employs TRBV27 and TRBJ2-1; 7 bases are a match to TRBD2. The V segment lost 2 bases and the J segment 1 base; nucleotides outside the gene matches: 5. CDR1 is MNHEY, CDR2 SMNVEV, per germline (reference sequence). The CDR3 runs to 16 residues.

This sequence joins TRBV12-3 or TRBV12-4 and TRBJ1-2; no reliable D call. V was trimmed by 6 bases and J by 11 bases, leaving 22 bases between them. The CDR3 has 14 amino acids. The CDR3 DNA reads TGTGCCAGCAGACCCTTCGACATACGGTCGGGGTACACCTTC. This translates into CASRPFDIRSGYTF.

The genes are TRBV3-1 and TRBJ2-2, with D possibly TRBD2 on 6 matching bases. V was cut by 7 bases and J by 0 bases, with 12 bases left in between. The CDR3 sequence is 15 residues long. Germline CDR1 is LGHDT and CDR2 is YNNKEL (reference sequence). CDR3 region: CASKVRGANTGELFF. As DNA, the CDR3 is TGTGCCAGCAAGGTCCGCGGGGCGAACACCGGGGAGCTGTTTTTT.

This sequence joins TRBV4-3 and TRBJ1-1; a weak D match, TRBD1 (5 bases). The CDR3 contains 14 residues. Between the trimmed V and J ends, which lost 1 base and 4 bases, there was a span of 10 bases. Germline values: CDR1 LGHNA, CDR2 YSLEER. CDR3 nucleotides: TGCGCCAGCAGCCAAGGGGGCTGGGGCACTGAAGCTTTCTTT. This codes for CASSQGGWGTEAFF.

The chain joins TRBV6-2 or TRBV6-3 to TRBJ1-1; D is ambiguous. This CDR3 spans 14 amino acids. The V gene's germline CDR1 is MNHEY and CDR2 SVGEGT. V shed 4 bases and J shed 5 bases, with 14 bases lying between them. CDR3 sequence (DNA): TGTGCCAGCAGTTTGTATGGGGTCATTACTGAAGCTTTCTTT. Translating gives CASSLYGVITEAFF.

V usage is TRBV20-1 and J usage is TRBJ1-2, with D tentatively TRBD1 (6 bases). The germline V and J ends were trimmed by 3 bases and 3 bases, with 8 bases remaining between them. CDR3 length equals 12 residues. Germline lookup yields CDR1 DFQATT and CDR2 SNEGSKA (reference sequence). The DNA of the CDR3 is TGCAGTGCTAGGCAGGGGTACTATGGCTACACCTTC. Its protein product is CSARQGYYGYTF.

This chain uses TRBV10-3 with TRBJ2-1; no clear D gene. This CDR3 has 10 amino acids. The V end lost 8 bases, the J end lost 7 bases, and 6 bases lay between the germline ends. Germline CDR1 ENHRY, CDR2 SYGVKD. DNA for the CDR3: TGTGCCATCGGGAATAATGAGCAGTTCTTC. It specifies CAIGNNEQFF.

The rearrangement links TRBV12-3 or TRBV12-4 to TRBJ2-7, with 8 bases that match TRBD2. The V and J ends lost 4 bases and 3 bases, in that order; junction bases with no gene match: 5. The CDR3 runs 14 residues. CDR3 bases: TGTGCCAGCAGTTCAACTAGCGGCCTCTACGAGCAGTACGTC. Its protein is CASSSTSGLYEQYV.

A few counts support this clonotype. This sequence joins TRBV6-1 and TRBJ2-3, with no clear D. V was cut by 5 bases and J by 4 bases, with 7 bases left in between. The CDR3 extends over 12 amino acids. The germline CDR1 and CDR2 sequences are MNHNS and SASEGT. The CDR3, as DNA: TGTGCCAGCAGTTATGCGGCAGATACGCAGTATTTT. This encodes CASSYAADTQYF.

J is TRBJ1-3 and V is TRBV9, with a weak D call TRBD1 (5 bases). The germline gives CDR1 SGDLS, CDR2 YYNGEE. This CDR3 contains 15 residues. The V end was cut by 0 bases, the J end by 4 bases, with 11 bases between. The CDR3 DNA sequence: TGTGCCAGCAGCGTAGTGGGAACAGGAGGAAACACCATATATTTT. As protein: CASSVVGTGGNTIYF.

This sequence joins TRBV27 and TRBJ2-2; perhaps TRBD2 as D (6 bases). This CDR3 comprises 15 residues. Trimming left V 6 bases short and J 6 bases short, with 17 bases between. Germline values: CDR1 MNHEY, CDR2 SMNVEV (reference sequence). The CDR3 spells CASSIRDRRAGELFF. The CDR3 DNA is TGTGCCAGCAGCATCCGGGACCGGAGGGCCGGGGAGCTGTTTTTT.

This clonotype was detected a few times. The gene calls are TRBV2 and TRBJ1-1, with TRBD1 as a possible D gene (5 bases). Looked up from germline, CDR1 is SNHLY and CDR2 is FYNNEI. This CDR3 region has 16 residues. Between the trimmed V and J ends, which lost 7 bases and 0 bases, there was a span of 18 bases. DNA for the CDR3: TGTGCCAGCATTAATTGGGACGGAGATATGAACACTGAAGCTTTCTTT. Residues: CASINWDGDMNTEAFF.

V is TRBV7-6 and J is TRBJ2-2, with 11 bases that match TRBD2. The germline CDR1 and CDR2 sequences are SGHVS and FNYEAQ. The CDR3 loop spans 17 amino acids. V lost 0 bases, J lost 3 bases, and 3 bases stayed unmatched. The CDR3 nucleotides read TGTGCCAGCAGCTTAGCCCCTAGCGGGGGGTACACCGGGGAGCTGTTTTTT. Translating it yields CASSLAPSGGYTGELFF.

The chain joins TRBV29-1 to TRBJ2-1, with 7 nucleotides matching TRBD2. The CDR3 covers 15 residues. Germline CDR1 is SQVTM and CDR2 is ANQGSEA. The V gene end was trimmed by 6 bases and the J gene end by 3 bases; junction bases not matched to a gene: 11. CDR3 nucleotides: TGCAGCGTGGAGCTAGCGGACGGACTCTACAATGAGCAGTTCTTC. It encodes CSVELADGLYNEQFF.

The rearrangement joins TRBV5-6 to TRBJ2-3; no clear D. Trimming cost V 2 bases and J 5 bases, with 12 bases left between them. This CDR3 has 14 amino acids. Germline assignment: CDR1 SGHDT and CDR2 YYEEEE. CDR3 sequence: CASSFEAGEDTQYF. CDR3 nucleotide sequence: TGTGCCAGCAGCTTTGAGGCAGGCGAAGATACGCAGTATTTT.

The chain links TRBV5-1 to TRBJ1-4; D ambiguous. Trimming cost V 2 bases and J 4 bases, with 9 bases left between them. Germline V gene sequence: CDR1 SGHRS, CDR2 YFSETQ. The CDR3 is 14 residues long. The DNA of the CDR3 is TGCGCCAGCAGCTTTTTAGGGAATAATGAAAAACTGTTTTTT. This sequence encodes CASSFLGNNEKLFF. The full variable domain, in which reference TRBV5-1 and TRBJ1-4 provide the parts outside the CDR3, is KAGVTQTPRYLIKTRGQQVTLSCSPISGHRSVSWYQQTPGQGLQFLFEYFSETQRNKGNFPGRFSGRQFSNSRSEMNVSTLELGDSALYLCASSFLGNNEKLFFGSGTQLSVL.

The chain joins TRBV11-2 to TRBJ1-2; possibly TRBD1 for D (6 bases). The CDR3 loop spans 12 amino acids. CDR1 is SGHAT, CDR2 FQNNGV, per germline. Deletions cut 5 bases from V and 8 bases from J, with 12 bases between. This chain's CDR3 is CASSGGDTGYTF. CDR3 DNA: TGTGCCAGCAGCGGGGGGGACACGGGCTACACCTTC.

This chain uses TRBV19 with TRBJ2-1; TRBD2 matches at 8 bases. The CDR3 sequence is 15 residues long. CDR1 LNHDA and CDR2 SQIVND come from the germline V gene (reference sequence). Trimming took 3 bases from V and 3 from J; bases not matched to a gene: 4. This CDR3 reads CASSIGGANYNEQFF. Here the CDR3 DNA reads TGTGCCAGTAGTATCGGGGGGGCCAACTACAATGAGCAGTTCTTC.